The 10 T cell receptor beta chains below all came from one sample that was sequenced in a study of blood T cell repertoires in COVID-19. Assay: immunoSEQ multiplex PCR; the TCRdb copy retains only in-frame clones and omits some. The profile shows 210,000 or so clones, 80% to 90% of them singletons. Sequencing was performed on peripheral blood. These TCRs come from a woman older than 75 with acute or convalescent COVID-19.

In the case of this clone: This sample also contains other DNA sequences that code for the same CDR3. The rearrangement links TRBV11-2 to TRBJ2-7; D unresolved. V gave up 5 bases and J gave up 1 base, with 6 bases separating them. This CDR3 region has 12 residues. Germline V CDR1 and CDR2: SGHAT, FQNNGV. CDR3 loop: CASSPHSYEQYF. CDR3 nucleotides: TGTGCCAGCAGCCCCCATTCCTACGAGCAGTACTTC.

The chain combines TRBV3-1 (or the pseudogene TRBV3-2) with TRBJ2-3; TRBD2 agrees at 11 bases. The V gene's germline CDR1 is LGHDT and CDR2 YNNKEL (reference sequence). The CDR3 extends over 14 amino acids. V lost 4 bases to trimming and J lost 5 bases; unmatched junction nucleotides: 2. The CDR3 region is CASSPLAGGDTQYF. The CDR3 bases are TGTGCCAGCAGCCCGCTAGCGGGAGGAGATACGCAGTATTTT.

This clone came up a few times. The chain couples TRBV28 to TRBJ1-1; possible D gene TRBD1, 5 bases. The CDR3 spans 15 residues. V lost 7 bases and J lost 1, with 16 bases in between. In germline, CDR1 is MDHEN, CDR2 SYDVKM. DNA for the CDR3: TGTGCCAGCACCCCCGGTCACAGGCCGAACACTGAAGCTTTCTTT. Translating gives CASTPGHRPNTEAFF.

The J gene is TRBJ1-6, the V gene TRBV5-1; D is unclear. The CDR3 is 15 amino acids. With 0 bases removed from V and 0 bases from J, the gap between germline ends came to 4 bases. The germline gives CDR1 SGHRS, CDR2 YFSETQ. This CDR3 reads CASSLAGSYNSPLHF. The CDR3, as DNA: TGCGCCAGCAGCTTGGCAGGCTCCTATAATTCACCCCTCCACTTT.

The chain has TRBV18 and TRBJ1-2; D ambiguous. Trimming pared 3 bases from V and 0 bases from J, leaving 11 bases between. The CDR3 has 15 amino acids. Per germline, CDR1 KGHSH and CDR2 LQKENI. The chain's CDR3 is CASSPEQLANYGYTF. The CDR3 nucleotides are TGTGCCAGCTCACCGGAACAGTTAGCTAACTATGGCTACACCTTC.

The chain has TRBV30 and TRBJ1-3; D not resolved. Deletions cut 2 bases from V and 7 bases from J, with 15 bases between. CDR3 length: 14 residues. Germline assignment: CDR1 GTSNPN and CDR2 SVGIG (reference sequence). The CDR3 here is CAWSSRGTGNTIYF. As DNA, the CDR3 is TGTGCCTGGAGTTCCCGGGGAACGGGGAACACCATATATTTT.

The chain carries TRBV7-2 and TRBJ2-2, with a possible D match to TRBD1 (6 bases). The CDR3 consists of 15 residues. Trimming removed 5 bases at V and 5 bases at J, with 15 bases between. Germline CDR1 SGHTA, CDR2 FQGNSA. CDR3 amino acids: CASSPPSRGTGELFF. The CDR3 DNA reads TGTGCCAGCAGCCCACCTAGTAGGGGGACCGGGGAGCTGTTTTTT.

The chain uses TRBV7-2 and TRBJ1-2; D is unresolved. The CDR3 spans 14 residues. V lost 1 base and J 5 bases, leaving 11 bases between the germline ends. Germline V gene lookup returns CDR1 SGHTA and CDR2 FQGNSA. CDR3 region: CASSLEAEGYGYTF. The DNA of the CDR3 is TGTGCCAGCAGCTTAGAGGCGGAAGGTTATGGCTACACCTTC.

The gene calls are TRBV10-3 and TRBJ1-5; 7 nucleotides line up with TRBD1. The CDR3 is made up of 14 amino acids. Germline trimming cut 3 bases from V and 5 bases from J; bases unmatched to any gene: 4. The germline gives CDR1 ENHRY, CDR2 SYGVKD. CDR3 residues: CAISDGQGDQPQHF. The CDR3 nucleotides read TGTGCCATCAGTGACGGGCAGGGGGATCAGCCCCAGCATTTT.

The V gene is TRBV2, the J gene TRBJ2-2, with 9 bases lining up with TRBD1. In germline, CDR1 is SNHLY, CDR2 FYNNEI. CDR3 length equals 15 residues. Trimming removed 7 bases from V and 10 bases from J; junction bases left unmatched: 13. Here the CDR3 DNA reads TGTGCCAGCACCCGGGGACAGGGTCAATCAGAGGAGCTGTTTTTT. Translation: CASTRGQGQSEELFF.